The source of this T cell receptor (beta chain) is a study of CD8 T cells in Susac syndrome. Regarding the study as a whole: The CD4+ T cell repertoires from Susac syndrome exhibited no clonal expansion.

The CDR3 length is 17 residues. CDR1 is SGHDT, CDR2 YYEEEE, per germline. The V and J ends lost 0 bases and 9 bases, in that order; junction bases with no gene match: 15. cDNA came from roughly 0.47 to 1 ug RNA primed by random hexamers. TCRdb recomputed calls from the immunoSEQ multiplex PCR reads with MiXCR, one row per CDR3 protein. The sample carries roughly 200,000 distinct CDR3 sequences, around 94% recorded once. Note on this clonotype: Its antigen is as yet unknown.

The source of this sequence is a human donor with Susac syndrome. The sequencing input was CD4+ T cells from PBMCs. This sequence joins TRBV5-6 and TRBJ2-1; 7 bases are a match to TRBD2. The CDR3 loop reads CASSLGLTAGLSGEQFF. CDR3 bases: TGTGCCAGCAGCTTGGGCCTTACAGCGGGACTCTCCGGTGAGCAGTTCTTC.